This TCR beta chain emerged from a study of blood T cell repertoires in COVID-19 (dated by TCRdb to about 2020). Study-level background: The collaborator samples originated in the United States, Italy and Spain and spanned the acute and convalescent phases of COVID-19. The repertoires were released in a freely available public database intended as a resource for research on the immune response to SARS-CoV-2. Where available, HLA class I and class II types were taken from metadata supplied by the sample provider and were not determined by assay-based typing. The prospective study material was composed of cDNA or gDNA derived from T cells, B-cell-depleted T cells, or PBMCs. The sample metadata nearly always contained a de-identified subject ID, COVID-19 status, age in years and sex. Samples were obtained from the ongoing ImmuneRACE study (first 160 participants) and from 1,254 subjects provided by 6 global collaborators. Deeply sampled blood TCRbeta repertoires from subjects exposed to, actively infected with, or recovered from COVID-19 were included in the dataset. Paper-wide results and their limitations: The amount of clinical and demographic metadata varied by source and participant and was provided uncurated.

Whole blood was collected in K2EDTA tubes by collaborating institutions according to the institutions' own protocols. For TCRbeta analysis, collaborators shipped samples as frozen whole blood, isolated PBMCs, or DNA extracted from either of those sample types. TCRbeta CDR3 regions were amplified from genomic DNA by means of the immunoSEQ Assay, a bias-controlled multiplex PCR. Under the source paper's analysis protocol: The number of nucleated cells in each sample was estimated from the amplification of reference gene primers within the assay. To quantify the absolute abundance of each unique TCRbeta CDR3 rearrangement, sequence reads were collapsed and filtered. Productive Simpson clonality was computed per sample as the square root of Simpson's diversity index over productive rearrangements. What TCRdb holds here is the immuneACCESS table cut down to in-frame rearrangements. Part of the clones is not present; checked against another copy, under half of the missing clones reflect an unresolved V gene, and the others are unexplained. That table supplies the V and J calls and clone size; D and trimming were determined from the DNA. Present in this sample are some 370,000 clones, around 89% of which were seen just once. About 6.5% of the sample comes from the top ten.

This clone was picked up a small number of times. It has no known antigen specificity. No much larger clone exists at a distance of one base, and base qualities are not known. Germline trimming amounts to 3 bases on V and 11 bases on J, with 7 as the count of junction bases outside the gene matches. The germline V gene sets CDR1 to SGDLS and CDR2 to YYNGEE. The CDR3, from cysteine to phenylalanine, totals 12 residues. Only the CDR3 part of the read is kept: 36 bases, read in frame from the first base. The sequencing sample was made of peripheral blood. The receptor comes from a man aged 18 to 30 with active or convalescent COVID-19. The chain joins TRBV9 to TRBJ1-1; the junction holds 7 bases that match TRBD1. CDR3 loop: CASSDRQGKAFF. In nucleotide form, the sequence is TGTGCCAGCAGCGACCGACAGGGTAAGGCTTTCTTT.